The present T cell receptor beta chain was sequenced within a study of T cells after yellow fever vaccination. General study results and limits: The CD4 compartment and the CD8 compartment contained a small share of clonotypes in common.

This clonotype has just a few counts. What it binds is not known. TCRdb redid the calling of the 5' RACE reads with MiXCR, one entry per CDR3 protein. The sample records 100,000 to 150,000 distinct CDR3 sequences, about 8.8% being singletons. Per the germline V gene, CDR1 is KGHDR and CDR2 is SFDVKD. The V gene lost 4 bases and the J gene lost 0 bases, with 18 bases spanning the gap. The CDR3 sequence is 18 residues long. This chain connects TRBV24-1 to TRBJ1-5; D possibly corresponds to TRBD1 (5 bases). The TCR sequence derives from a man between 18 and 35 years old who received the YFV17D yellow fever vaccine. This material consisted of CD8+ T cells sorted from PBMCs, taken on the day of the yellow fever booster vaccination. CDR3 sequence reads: CATSDRLRQTYSNQPQHF. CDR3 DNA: TGTGCCACCAGTGACCGGCTGAGACAGACTTATAGCAATCAGCCCCAGCATTTT.